Each of the 18 T cell receptor beta chains below was sequenced from the same sample in a study of blood T cell repertoires in COVID-19. Libraries were prepared by immunoSEQ multiplex PCR; TCRdb keeps only in-frame clonotypes and omits some of them. The data show roughly 180,000 clones, over 80% seen once. The sequenced sample was PBMCs or T cells enriched from blood (not recorded which). The receptors derive from a woman aged 50 to 65 who had recovered from COVID-19.

This clone is a singleton in its sample. The chain carries TRBV28 and TRBJ2-7, with TRBD1 identical over 8 bases. Germline V gives CDR1 MDHEN, CDR2 SYDVKM. The CDR3 is made up of 14 amino acids. V shed 4 bases, J shed 4 bases, and the junction held 6 bases outside the gene matches. CDR3 bases: TGTGCCAGCAGTTCGACAGGGGAGCTGTACGAGCAGTACGTC. Translating gives CASSSTGELYEQYV.

This clone occurred a few times. J is TRBJ2-7 and V is TRBV3-1 (or the pseudogene TRBV3-2); 11 bases line up with TRBD1. Germline V gene sequence: CDR1 LGHDT, CDR2 YNNKEL (reference sequence). The V gene end was trimmed by 7 bases and the J gene end by 5 bases; junction bases not matched to a gene: 10. The CDR3 consists of 15 residues. The chain's CDR3 is CASNRDRGKQDEQYV. CDR3 DNA: TGTGCCAGCAACCGGGACAGGGGGAAGCAGGACGAGCAGTACGTC.

The CDR3 DNA reads as TGTGCCAGTAGTGAGAGGGCAGGTTACAATGAGCAGTTCTTC. This sequence encodes CASSERAGYNEQFF. This chain links TRBV19 with TRBJ2-1; D is perhaps TRBD2 (5 bases). The germline CDR1 and CDR2 sequences are LNHDA and SQIVND (reference sequence). V was shortened by 5 bases and J by 4 bases, with 12 bases between the two germline ends. The CDR3 runs to 14 residues.

This chain connects TRBV6-1 to TRBJ1-3; D is undetermined. Germline lookup yields CDR1 MNHNS and CDR2 SASEGT. Trimming cost V 2 bases and J 1 base, with 9 bases left between them. The CDR3 totals 15 residues. The CDR3 sequence is CASSEHWASGNTIYF. In DNA, the CDR3 is TGTGCCAGCAGTGAACACTGGGCTTCTGGAAACACCATATATTTT.

The chain employs TRBV7-8 and TRBJ1-1; unclear D gene. The CDR3 sequence is 13 residues long. Germline CDR1 reads SGHVS; CDR2 reads FQNEAQ. The V and J ends lost 5 bases and 3 bases respectively, with 10 bases between them. DNA of the CDR3: TGTGCCAGCAGCGACTTATGGGACACTGAAGCTTTCTTT. It translates to CASSDLWDTEAFF.

This sequence joins TRBV9 and TRBJ1-1; D is undetermined. Trimming removed 0 bases from V and 1 base from J, with 7 bases in between. This CDR3 spans 14 amino acids. CDR1 is SGDLS and CDR2 is YYNGEE in the germline V gene. CDR3 sequence (DNA): TGTGCCAGCAGCGTAGCTACGAAGAACACTGAAGCTTTCTTT. It yields the protein CASSVATKNTEAFF.

The V call is TRBV6-2 or TRBV6-3, the J call TRBJ2-1, with 10 bases identical to TRBD1. Germline CDR1 is MNHEY and CDR2 is SVGEGT. The CDR3 contains 17 residues. The V and J ends lost 2 bases and 8 bases, in that order; junction bases with no gene match: 12. CDR3 nucleotides: TGTGCCAGCAGTTACCCCCCTGACAGGGGGCGCCGGGATGAGCAGTTCTTC. Translating it yields CASSYPPDRGRRDEQFF.

The chain uses TRBV11-2 and TRBJ2-4; D uncertain. The CDR3 has 12 residues. CDR1 SGHAT and CDR2 FQNNGV come from the germline V gene. Between the trimmed V and J ends, which lost 4 bases and 8 bases, there was a span of 9 bases. CDR3 sequence reads: CASSSLLDIQYF. CDR3 bases: TGTGCCAGCAGCTCCCTATTGGACATTCAGTACTTC.

The chain is built from TRBV11-1 and TRBJ2-5; 7 bases align to TRBD2. Germline CDR1 and CDR2: SGHAT and FQDESV (reference sequence). CDR3 size: 15 residues. Trimming removed 3 bases from V and 5 bases from J; junction bases left unmatched: 9. CDR3 sequence (DNA): TGTGCCAGCAGCTTTACGACTAGCTCGGCGGAGACCCAGTACTTC. The encoded protein is CASSFTTSSAETQYF.

V usage is TRBV19 and J usage is TRBJ1-2, with a weak D call TRBD1 (5 bases). V dropped 5 bases and J dropped 2 bases, with 15 bases sitting between them. CDR3 length: 15 amino acids. The germline V gene encodes CDR1 LNHDA and CDR2 SQIVND (reference sequence). As DNA, the CDR3 is TGTGCCAGTAGTCCCCGACAGAGCCGAAACTATGGCTACACCTTC. Translated: CASSPRQSRNYGYTF.

This clone was picked up a small number of times. V usage is TRBV3-1 (or the pseudogene TRBV3-2) and J usage is TRBJ2-5; D unresolved. The germline gives CDR1 LGHDT, CDR2 YNNKEL (reference sequence). The CDR3 extends over 15 amino acids. Trimming removed 1 base from V and 4 bases from J, with 13 bases in between. In DNA form, the CDR3 reads TGTGCCAGCAGCCAAGGAGTAGTTGGTCGAGAGACCCAGTACTTC. It codes for CASSQGVVGRETQYF.

About this clone: This sample also contains other DNA sequences that code for the same CDR3. The chain couples TRBV5-1 to TRBJ2-1; no clear D. V shed 5 bases and J shed 0 bases, with 6 bases lying between them. This CDR3 has 13 residues. In germline, CDR1 is SGHRS, CDR2 YFSETQ. Here the CDR3 reads CASSLNSYNEQFF. CDR3 DNA: TGCGCCAGCAGTCTTAACTCCTACAATGAGCAGTTCTTC.

The table lists this clone with a count of one. The chain recombines TRBV4-1 with TRBJ1-5, with TRBD1 matching over 7 bases. The junction had 4 bases not matched to a gene; V was cut back by 5 bases and J by 6 bases. The V gene's germline CDR1 is MGHRA and CDR2 YSYEKL. The CDR3 length is 13 residues. In DNA form, the CDR3 reads TGCGCCAGCAGCGTCCAGGGGGGTCAGCCCCAGCATTTT. Translation gives CASSVQGGQPQHF.

The chain couples TRBV3-1 (or the pseudogene TRBV3-2) to TRBJ2-7, with 9 bases identical to TRBD2. V was clipped by 1 base and J by 7 bases; unmatched bases: 2. CDR1 and CDR2 (germline): LGHDT, YNNKEL (reference sequence). This CDR3 region has 13 residues. The CDR3 is CASSQVAGGEQYV. The CDR3 DNA reads TGTGCCAGCAGCCAAGTTGCGGGAGGGGAGCAGTACGTC.

The count of this clone is one. Other DNA sequences in this specimen translate into the identical CDR3. The gene calls are TRBV5-1 and TRBJ1-6, with 7 bases matching TRBD1. The trim removed 0 bases at V and 6 bases at J, leaving 0 bases unmatched. The CDR3 loop spans 14 amino acids. Germline values: CDR1 SGHRS, CDR2 YFSETQ. CDR3 loop: CASSLGQGNSPLHF. The CDR3 coding sequence is TGCGCCAGCAGCTTGGGACAGGGTAATTCACCCCTCCACTTT.

V gene TRBV28 combines with J gene TRBJ1-1; TRBD1 aligns across 9 bases. V lost 6 bases and J lost 5; bases outside the gene matches: 7. The CDR3 spans 14 residues. Looked up from germline, CDR1 is MDHEN and CDR2 is SYDVKM. The CDR3 DNA reads as TGTGCCAGCAGGCGACAGGGGGTGAGGACTGAAGCTTTCTTT. It specifies CASRRQGVRTEAFF.

The chain carries TRBV27 and TRBJ2-5; the D gene is possibly TRBD2 (5 bases). CDR3 size: 14 residues. The V end lost 3 bases, the J end lost 4 bases, and 12 bases lay between the germline ends. From germline, CDR1 is MNHEY and CDR2 SMNVEV (reference sequence). CDR3 bases: TGTGCCAGCAGTTTCTATACGGGAAGAGAGACCCAGTACTTC. Its translation: CASSFYTGRETQYF.

The chain employs TRBV28 and TRBJ2-2; D not resolved. Deletions cut 6 bases from V and 4 bases from J, with 6 bases between. This CDR3 is 12 amino acids long. Germline V CDR1 and CDR2: MDHEN, SYDVKM. The CDR3 DNA reads as TGTGCCAGCAGGAGGCTCACCGGGGAGCTGTTTTTT. This encodes CASRRLTGELFF.